The rows below give T cell receptor beta chains drawn from one sample of a study of post-analysis software for immune sequencing data. TCRdb re-derived calls from the PCR reads in MiXCR, one entry per CDR3 protein. Here the sample spans 380,000 or so distinct CDR3 sequences, less than 40% being singletons. Sequencing used blood. The receptors here all came from a girl between 10 and 17 years old with multiple sclerosis. Both conserved end residues are trimmed from each CDR3.

CDR3 length: 13; V gene: TRBV27; CDR3 protein: ANSPGASGNNEQF
CDR3 length: 13; V gene: TRBV4-1; CDR3 protein: ASSQVQGNQETQY
CDR3 length: 14; V gene: TRBV7-8; CDR3 protein: ASSLGRGVSNQPQH
CDR3 length: 15; V gene: TRBV4-3; CDR3 protein: ASSQDSGTSGSYEQY
CDR3 length: 13; V gene: TRBV4-3; CDR3 protein: ASSQQGKGAYEQY
CDR3 length: 11; V gene: TRBV12-3/TRBV12-4; CDR3 protein: ASSWGGDQPQH
CDR3 length: 13; V gene: TRBV14; CDR3 protein: ASSPFKSGANVLT
CDR3 length: 15; V gene: TRBV2; CDR3 protein: ASSMASRSPGTGGYT
CDR3 length: 12; V gene: TRBV12-3/TRBV12-4; CDR3 protein: ASSWAGQNYGYT
CDR3 length: 10; V gene: TRBV28; CDR3 protein: ASSLAGHGYT
CDR3 length: 14; V gene: TRBV20-1; CDR3 protein: STGGALDRFNQPQH
CDR3 length: 16; V gene: TRBV5-1; CDR3 protein: ASSFVPGGPTYYNEQF
CDR3 length: 13; V gene: TRBV4-1; CDR3 protein: ASSDRVRMFAEAF
CDR3 length: 13; V gene: TRBV27; CDR3 protein: ASSTSSGGYNEQF
CDR3 length: 12; V gene: TRBV10-3; CDR3 protein: AISPGTGAETQY
CDR3 length: 12; V gene: TRBV11-2; CDR3 protein: ASTGQSGANVLT
CDR3 length: 12; V gene: TRBV12-3/TRBV12-4; CDR3 protein: ASSLMDVTGGYT
CDR3 length: 11; V gene: TRBV3-1; CDR3 protein: TSSQHLNTEAF
CDR3 length: 13; V gene: TRBV10-3; CDR3 protein: AISESSQGRVEQY
CDR3 length: 10; V gene: TRBV24-1; CDR3 protein: ATSDSAYKQH
CDR3 length: 16; V gene: TRBV4-1; CDR3 protein: ASSQAPARGQASYEQY
CDR3 length: 13; V gene: TRBV10-2; CDR3 protein: ASSEWTGGVNEQF